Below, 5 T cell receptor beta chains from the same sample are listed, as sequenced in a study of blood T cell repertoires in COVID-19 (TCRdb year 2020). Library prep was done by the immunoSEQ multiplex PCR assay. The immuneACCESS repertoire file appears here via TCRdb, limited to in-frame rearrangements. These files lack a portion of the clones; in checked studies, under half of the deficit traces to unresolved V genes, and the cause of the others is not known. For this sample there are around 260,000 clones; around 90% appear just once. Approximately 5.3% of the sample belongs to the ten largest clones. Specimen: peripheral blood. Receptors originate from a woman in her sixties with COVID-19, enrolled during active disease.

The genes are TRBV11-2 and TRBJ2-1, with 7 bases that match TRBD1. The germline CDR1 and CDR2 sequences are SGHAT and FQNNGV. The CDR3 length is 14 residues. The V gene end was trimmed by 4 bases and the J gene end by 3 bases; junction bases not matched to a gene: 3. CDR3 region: CASSSRTGYNEQFF. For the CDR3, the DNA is TGTGCCAGCAGCTCGAGGACAGGCTACAATGAGCAGTTCTTC.

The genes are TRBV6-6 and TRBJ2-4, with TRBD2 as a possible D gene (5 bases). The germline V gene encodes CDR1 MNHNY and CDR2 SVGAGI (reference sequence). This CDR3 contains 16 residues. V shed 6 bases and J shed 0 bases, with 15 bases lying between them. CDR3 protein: CASSFLARGAKNIQYF. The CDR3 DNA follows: TGTGCCAGCAGCTTCCTAGCACGTGGAGCCAAAAACATTCAGTACTTC.

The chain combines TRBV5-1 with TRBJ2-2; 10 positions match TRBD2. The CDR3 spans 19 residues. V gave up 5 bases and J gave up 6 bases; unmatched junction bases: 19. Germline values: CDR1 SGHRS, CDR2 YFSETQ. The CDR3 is CASSSLREGLASVAGELFF. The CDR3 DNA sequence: TGCGCCAGCAGTTCTTTACGAGAGGGACTAGCGTCTGTCGCCGGGGAGCTGTTTTTT.

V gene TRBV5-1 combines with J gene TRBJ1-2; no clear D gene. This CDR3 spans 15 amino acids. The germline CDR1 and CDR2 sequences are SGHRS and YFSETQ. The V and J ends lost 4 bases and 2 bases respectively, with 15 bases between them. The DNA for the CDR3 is TGCGCCAGCAGCGCCCCTGAGCTACGGAACTATGGCTACACCTTC. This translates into CASSAPELRNYGYTF.

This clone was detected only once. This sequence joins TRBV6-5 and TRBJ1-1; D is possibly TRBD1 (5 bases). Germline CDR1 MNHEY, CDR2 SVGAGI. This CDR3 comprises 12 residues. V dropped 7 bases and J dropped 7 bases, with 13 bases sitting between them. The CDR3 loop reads CASTLGGVEAFF. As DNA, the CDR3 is TGTGCCAGCACCCTGGGGGGAGTTGAAGCTTTCTTT.